This T cell receptor beta chain was found in a study of post-analysis software for immune sequencing data. Findings of the study overall: There was significantly lower normalized Chao1 diversity in multiple sclerosis patients than in controls. Patients had higher frequencies than controls of five or six TRBV segments, including TRBV5-6, TRBV5-1 and TRBV20-1.

With respect to this clonotype: Its antigen is as yet unknown.

CDR1 is DFQATT, CDR2 SNEGSKA, per germline (reference sequence). The CDR3 sequence is 11 residues long. The V end lost 4 bases, the J end lost 5 bases, and 9 bases lay between the germline ends. The TCR beta cDNA libraries carried unique molecular identifiers. One entry per CDR3 protein results from TCRdb running MiXCR on the PCR reads. The repertoire has approximately 730,000 distinct CDR3 sequences, 25% to 30% of them found once; the top ten carry 0.5% to 0.6%. The V gene is TRBV20-1, the J gene TRBJ2-7, with a weak D call TRBD1 (5 bases). Material for sequencing was blood. This TCR was recovered from a girl aged 10 to 17 with multiple sclerosis. The CDR3 reads CSATLGHEQYF. The CDR3 DNA is TGCAGTGCTACGCTGGGGCACGAGCAGTACTTC.